The 24 T cell receptor beta chains reported below all come from one sample, sequenced in a study of cytomegalovirus exposure and HLA in healthy donors. The PCR contained 60 Vbeta and 13 Jbeta primers. TCRdb keeps only in-frame clones here, not all; method: immunoSEQ multiplex PCR. This repertoire includes 140,000 or so clones. Sequenced: PBMCs. The receptors were gathered from a male donor in good health and CMV-seronegative.

The chain couples TRBV13 to TRBJ2-7; a weak D match, TRBD1 (6 bases). Germline V gene sequence: CDR1 PRHDT, CDR2 FYEKMQ (reference sequence). Trimming left V 6 bases short and J 5 bases short, with 14 bases between. This CDR3 spans 13 amino acids. The CDR3 bases are TGTGCCAGCAGTTACAGGGTTGTCAACGAGCAGTACTTC. It translates to CASSYRVVNEQYF.

V is TRBV5-1 and J is TRBJ1-1; 10 bases line up with TRBD1. The germline V gene encodes CDR1 SGHRS and CDR2 YFSETQ. This CDR3 spans 15 amino acids. J lost 4 bases, V lost 4 bases, and 7 bases had no gene match. CDR3 bases: TGCGCCAGCAGCGACAGGGGGCGAGGGAGCACTGAAGCTTTCTTT. As protein: CASSDRGRGSTEAFF. Full variable domain (remainder filled in from reference TRBV5-1 and TRBJ1-1): KAGVTQTPRYLIKTRGQQVTLSCSPISGHRSVSWYQQTPGQGLQFLFEYFSETQRNKGNFPGRFSGRQFSNSRSEMNVSTLELGDSALYLCASSDRGRGSTEAFFGQGTRLTVV.

This chain uses TRBV9 with TRBJ2-7; possibly TRBD1 for D (6 bases). Deletions cut 0 bases from V and 2 bases from J, with 12 bases between. The CDR3 contains 15 residues. Germline CDR1 SGDLS, CDR2 YYNGEE. CDR3 sequence: CASSVGDGTTYEQYF. CDR3 nucleotide sequence: TGTGCCAGCAGCGTAGGTGATGGGACAACCTACGAGCAGTACTTC.

The chain carries TRBV10-1 and TRBJ1-1; TRBD1 aligns across 7 bases. Looked up from germline, CDR1 is WNHNN and CDR2 is SYGVQD (reference sequence). This CDR3 contains 13 residues. The junction had 4 bases not matched to a gene; V was cut back by 7 bases and J by 2 bases. DNA of the CDR3: TGCGCCAGCATCGGGACAGACAACACTGAAGCTTTCTTT. Its translation is CASIGTDNTEAFF.

The chain joins TRBV6-6 to TRBJ2-3; D gene ambiguous. V shed 2 bases and J shed 0 bases, with 12 bases lying between them. Looked up from germline, CDR1 is MNHNY and CDR2 is SVGAGI (reference sequence). The length of the CDR3 is 16 residues. The CDR3 protein is CASSYPDTTSTDTQYF. The DNA of the CDR3 is TGTGCCAGCAGTTACCCCGACACCACTAGCACAGATACGCAGTATTTT.

This sequence joins TRBV15 and TRBJ1-2, with TRBD1 as a possible D gene (6 bases). This CDR3 has 14 residues. The V gene lost 1 base and the J gene lost 3 bases, with 9 bases spanning the gap. The germline V gene encodes CDR1 LNHNV and CDR2 YYDKDF (reference sequence). CDR3 loop: CATSRGQVDYGYTF. The CDR3 bases are TGTGCCACCAGCAGAGGACAGGTGGACTATGGCTACACCTTC.

The V call is TRBV18, the J call TRBJ2-1; 7 nucleotides line up with TRBD2. The CDR3 contains 15 residues. Germline-derived CDR1 and CDR2 are KGHSH and LQKENI. J lost 9 bases, V lost 4 bases, and 12 bases had no gene match. The CDR3 DNA follows: TGTGCCAGCTCACGAGGCGGGAGTTGGGGCGGTGAGCAGTTCTTC. This gives the protein CASSRGGSWGGEQFF.

The chain couples TRBV30 to TRBJ1-1; 7 positions match TRBD1. CDR3 length: 11 residues. V shed 3 bases, J shed 8 bases, and the junction held 3 bases outside the gene matches. Per the germline V gene, CDR1 is GTSNPN and CDR2 is SVGIG (reference sequence). Here the CDR3 DNA reads TGTGCCTGGAGCCTGGACAGGGAAGCTTTCTTT. Its protein product is CAWSLDREAFF.

This rearrangement joins TRBV12-5 to TRBJ1-2, with D uncertain. Germline V gene lookup returns CDR1 LGHNT and CDR2 FRNRAP. The CDR3 has 14 residues. Trimming removed 7 bases at V and 2 bases at J, with 14 bases between. The CDR3 sequence: CASAPNSQNYGYTF. The CDR3 region has the DNA TGTGCTAGTGCCCCAAACAGTCAGAACTATGGCTACACCTTC. Combining the CDR3 with reference TRBV12-5 and TRBJ1-2 gives the whole variable domain DARVTQTPRHKVTEMGQEVTMRCQPILGHNTVFWYRQTMMQGLELLAYFRNRAPLDDSGMPKDRFSAEMPDATLATLKIQPSEPRDSAVYFCASAPNSQNYGYTFGSGTRLTVV.

The gene calls are TRBV2 and TRBJ1-1, with TRBD1 matching 8 bases. CDR1 is SNHLY, CDR2 FYNNEI, per germline. V lost 3 bases and J lost 1; bases outside the gene matches: 10. This CDR3 has 17 amino acids. The CDR3, as DNA: TGTGCCAGCAGTGATGACAGGGGAGGTGGTACGAACACTGAAGCTTTCTTT. As protein: CASSDDRGGGTNTEAFF. Combining the CDR3 with reference TRBV2 and TRBJ1-1 gives the whole variable domain EPEVTQTPSHQVTQMGQEVILRCVPISNHLYFYWYRQILGQKVEFLVSFYNNEISEKSEIFDDQFSVERPDGSNFTLKIRSTKLEDSAMYFCASSDDRGGGTNTEAFFGQGTRLTVV.

The V call is TRBV19, the J call TRBJ1-1, with a weak D call TRBD1 (5 bases). The CDR3 is 14 amino acids. In germline, CDR1 is LNHDA, CDR2 SQIVND (reference sequence). Trimming shortened V by 3 bases and J by 0 bases, and 8 bases separated the two germline ends. DNA of the CDR3: TGTGCCAGTAGTATCGGACATTTGAACACTGAAGCTTTCTTT. This gives the protein CASSIGHLNTEAFF. The full variable domain, rest sourced from reference TRBV19 and TRBJ1-1, is DGGITQSPKYLFRKEGQNVTLSCEQNLNHDAMYWYRQDPGQGLRLIYYSQIVNDFQKGDIAEGYSVSREKKESFPLTVTSAQKNPTAFYLCASSIGHLNTEAFFGQGTRLTVV.

The chain has TRBV4-3 and TRBJ1-2, with a possible D match to TRBD1 (5 bases). CDR3 length equals 16 residues. Germline V CDR1 and CDR2: LGHNA, YSLEER. The V gene lost 1 base and the J gene lost 0 bases, with 12 bases spanning the gap. The CDR3 bases are TGCGCCAGCAGCCAAGGGGGGAGGGGCACTAACTATGGCTACACCTTC. Protein: CASSQGGRGTNYGYTF.

The chain links TRBV18 to TRBJ2-3; no firm D call. Germline V CDR1 and CDR2: KGHSH, LQKENI. V lost 3 bases and J 2 bases, leaving 12 bases between the germline ends. The CDR3 is made up of 15 amino acids. The CDR3 loop reads CASSPVRQDTDTQYF. The CDR3 DNA sequence: TGTGCCAGCTCACCCGTCCGACAAGACACAGATACGCAGTATTTT.

V and J are TRBV4-2 and TRBJ2-7; D uncertain. The CDR3 runs 15 residues. CDR1 is LGHNA and CDR2 is YNFKEQ in the germline V gene. The V end was cut by 0 bases, the J end by 2 bases, with 11 bases between. In DNA form, the CDR3 reads TGTGCCAGCAGCCAAGATATGAAACTTCCCTACGAGCAGTACTTC. It specifies CASSQDMKLPYEQYF.

This chain links TRBV5-1 with TRBJ1-6; 7 bases align to TRBD1. The ends lost 1 base at V and 4 bases at J; junction bases unmatched: 5. Germline V CDR1 and CDR2: SGHRS, YFSETQ. The CDR3 sequence is 16 residues long. CDR3 region: CASSLYSGQYNSPLHF. In DNA, the CDR3 is TGCGCCAGCAGCTTGTACTCGGGACAGTATAATTCACCCCTCCACTTT.

The rearrangement links TRBV5-1 to TRBJ2-7; a weak D match, TRBD2 (7 bases). CDR3 length equals 14 residues. The germline V gene encodes CDR1 SGHRS and CDR2 YFSETQ. V lost 2 bases and J lost 3, with 12 bases in between. The CDR3 DNA reads TGCGCCAGCAGCTTAGGGGGGGTCGGCTACGAGCAGTACTTC. This encodes CASSLGGVGYEQYF.

The chain carries TRBV15 and TRBJ2-1; TRBD2 matches at 7 bases. V was clipped by 4 bases and J by 0 bases; unmatched bases: 15. Looked up from germline, CDR1 is LNHNV and CDR2 is YYDKDF (reference sequence). This CDR3 contains 19 residues. For the CDR3, the DNA is TGTGCCACCAGCACCGAGGGAGCGGGACGGTATTTCTCCTACAATGAGCAGTTCTTC. It codes for CATSTEGAGRYFSYNEQFF.

V gene TRBV28 combines with J gene TRBJ1-2; no definite D call. Germline lookup yields CDR1 MDHEN and CDR2 SYDVKM. The V end lost 3 bases, the J end lost 7 bases, and 12 bases lay between the germline ends. This CDR3 region has 13 residues. CDR3 nucleotides: TGTGCCAGCAGTTTGTACCCCTCGGGTGGCTACACCTTC. It specifies CASSLYPSGGYTF.

CDR3 region: CASSSAQTTNTGELFF. As DNA, the CDR3 is TGTGCCAGCAGCTCCGCCCAGACAACGAACACCGGGGAGCTGTTTTTT. The rearrangement joins TRBV13 to TRBJ2-2, with D unclear. Trimming left V 4 bases short and J 0 bases short, with 12 bases between. Germline lookup yields CDR1 PRHDT and CDR2 FYEKMQ (reference sequence). The CDR3 totals 16 residues.

In nucleotides, the CDR3 is TGTGCCAGCAGCACCCGACTAGCTTCAGGCACAGATACGCAGTATTTT. Translation: CASSTRLASGTDTQYF. The rearrangement joins TRBV11-2 to TRBJ2-3; 7 bases are shared with TRBD2. V shed 5 bases and J 1 base; nucleotides not matched to a gene: 9. Germline V gives CDR1 SGHAT, CDR2 FQNNGV. There are 16 residues in the CDR3.

The chain combines TRBV27 with TRBJ2-7; 7 nucleotides line up with TRBD1. Germline lookup yields CDR1 MNHEY and CDR2 SMNVEV (reference sequence). The CDR3 length is 15 residues. V was pared by 5 bases and J by 0 bases, with 7 bases of the junction left unmatched. The chain's CDR3 is CASSARDSLSYEQYF. The CDR3 DNA reads as TGTGCCAGCAGTGCCCGGGACAGCCTCTCCTACGAGCAGTACTTC.

The rearrangement links TRBV27 to TRBJ2-7; D is possibly TRBD1 (6 bases). Per the germline V gene, CDR1 is MNHEY and CDR2 is SMNVEV (reference sequence). The CDR3 loop spans 16 amino acids. The V end was cut by 2 bases, the J end by 7 bases, with 21 bases between. CDR3 residues: CASSLVFMTGPREQYF. CDR3 nucleotides: TGTGCCAGCAGTTTAGTTTTTATGACAGGCCCCAGGGAGCAGTACTTC.

The chain joins TRBV9 to TRBJ1-2, with a tentative D call TRBD1 (6 bases). This CDR3 has 16 residues. From germline, CDR1 is SGDLS and CDR2 YYNGEE. Trimming removed 0 bases from V and 4 bases from J, with 16 bases in between. For the CDR3, the DNA is TGTGCCAGCAGCGTAGAAACCGGCAGGGGTGGCTATGGCTACACCTTC. Its protein is CASSVETGRGGYGYTF.

V usage is TRBV11-3 and J usage is TRBJ2-1; TRBD1 matches at 9 bases. The germline CDR1 and CDR2 sequences are SGHNT and YENEEA. V shed 6 bases, J shed 0 bases, and the junction held 6 bases outside the gene matches. This CDR3 is 16 amino acids long. CDR3 amino acids: CASSTGQGSSYNEQFF. In DNA, the CDR3 is TGTGCCAGCAGTACAGGACAGGGGAGCTCCTACAATGAGCAGTTCTTC.